The 17 T cell receptor beta chains given below trace back to one sample, sequenced in a study of shared clonotypes between healthy human individuals. The protocol was immunoSEQ multiplex PCR, while the TCRdb copy is restricted to in-frame clones and leaves out a portion. Altogether some 1,900,000 clones are present, over 85% being singletons, with the ten largest covering 1% to 1.5%. Positively selected for CCR7, the CD45RO-negative cells used as naive CD8 cells excluded terminally differentiated effector memory CD45RA+ cells. Sequenced: naive CD8+ T cells sorted from blood. Every receptor here comes from a man aged 18 to 30 in good health.

This rearrangement joins TRBV28 to TRBJ2-7; 9 nucleotides line up with TRBD1. This CDR3 has 14 residues. Trimming cost V 5 bases and J 3 bases; bases outside gene matches: 5. Germline CDR1 MDHEN, CDR2 SYDVKM. The chain's CDR3 is CASSGEDRGYEQYF. DNA for the CDR3: TGTGCCAGCAGTGGAGAGGACAGGGGCTACGAGCAGTACTTC. Variable domain in full (rest from reference TRBV28 and TRBJ2-7): DVKVTQSSRYLVKRTGEKVFLECVQDMDHENMFWYRQDPGLGLRLIYFSYDVKMKEKGDIPEGYSVSREKKERFSLILESASTNQTSMYLCASSGEDRGYEQYFGPGTRLTVT.

This clone was seen just once. The chain combines TRBV11-2 with TRBJ2-1; 11 nucleotides match TRBD2. The trim removed 3 bases at V and 10 bases at J, leaving 17 bases unmatched. The germline V gene has CDR1 SGHAT and CDR2 FQNNGV. The CDR3 length is 18 residues. The CDR3 reads CASSFSVSGTSGFWEQFF. The CDR3 DNA is TGTGCCAGCAGCTTTTCTGTGAGTGGGACTAGCGGCTTTTGGGAGCAGTTCTTC. Full variable domain (outside the CDR3, taken from reference TRBV11-2 and TRBJ2-1): EAGVAQSPRYKIIEKRQSVAFWCNPISGHATLYWYQQILGQGPKLLIQFQNNGVVDDSQLPKDRFSAERLKGVDSTLKIQPAKLEDSAVYLCASSFSVSGTSGFWEQFFGPGTRLTVL.

The rearrangement links TRBV9 to TRBJ2-1, with D possibly TRBD1 on 6 matching bases. The V end was cut by 4 bases, the J end by 1 base, with 12 bases between. This CDR3 contains 15 residues. The germline gives CDR1 SGDLS, CDR2 YYNGEE. DNA of the CDR3: TGTGCCAGCAGCCCCTGGGACACTTCCTACAATGAGCAGTTCTTC. Translation: CASSPWDTSYNEQFF.

Comments on this clone: Other DNA sequences of this sample code for an identical CDR3. This chain connects TRBV27 to TRBJ1-1; D ambiguous. Germline lookup yields CDR1 MNHEY and CDR2 SMNVEV (reference sequence). Trimming stripped 3 bases from V and 0 bases from J, with 5 bases between. The CDR3 covers 13 residues. CDR3 coding DNA: TGTGCCAGCAGTTTCGGATTGAACACTGAAGCTTTCTTT. Its protein product is CASSFGLNTEAFF.

The chain links TRBV19 to TRBJ2-4; 8 bases are a match to TRBD1. Unmatched junction bases numbered 15, after V lost 6 bases and J lost 8 bases. CDR1 is LNHDA, CDR2 SQIVND, per germline (reference sequence). CDR3 size: 16 residues. Here the CDR3 DNA reads TGTGCCAGTAGCCCGGGAGACAGGGGTGTGACGGACATTCAGTACTTC. Translating gives CASSPGDRGVTDIQYF.

The chain recombines TRBV6-6 with TRBJ2-5, with 9 bases aligning to TRBD2. In germline, CDR1 is MNHNY, CDR2 SVGAGI (reference sequence). V shed 5 bases, J shed 5 bases, and the junction held 9 bases outside the gene matches. The CDR3 totals 15 residues. The CDR3 DNA follows: TGTGCCAGCAGTCCAAAATTAGCGGGAGCTGAGACCCAGTACTTC. This codes for CASSPKLAGAETQYF.

The chain carries TRBV21-1 and TRBJ1-3. TRBV21-1 is marked as a pseudogene. The CDR3 is 14 residues long. The CDR3 nucleotides are TGTGCCAGCAGCAAGCATTATCGCGGGAACACCATATATTTT. Its protein is CASSKHYRGNTIYF.

This clone was seen once. This sequence joins TRBV4-3 and TRBJ1-1, with D possibly matching TRBD1 (6 bases). CDR3 size: 13 residues. CDR1 is LGHNA and CDR2 is YSLEER in the germline V gene. V dropped 3 bases and J dropped 7 bases, with 12 bases sitting between them. The CDR3 is CASSQAPGHEAFF. The CDR3 coding sequence is TGCGCCAGCAGCCAGGCCCCGGGACATGAAGCTTTCTTT.

This clone was counted only a few times. The chain recombines TRBV7-3 with TRBJ2-3, with TRBD2 as a possible D gene (5 bases). This CDR3 has 13 residues. Between the trimmed V and J ends, which lost 0 bases and 4 bases, there was a span of 5 bases. CDR1 is SGHTA, CDR2 FQGTGA, per germline. The CDR3 region has the DNA TGTGCCAGCAGCTTAACCGGGGCAGATACGCAGTATTTT. Residues: CASSLTGADTQYF.

This clone has more than one count but fewer than ten. The chain employs TRBV30 and TRBJ1-6, with D unclear. The germline V and J ends were trimmed by 4 bases and 11 bases, with 9 bases remaining between them. The V gene's germline CDR1 is GTSNPN and CDR2 SVGIG (reference sequence). This CDR3 is 11 amino acids long. The CDR3 sequence is CAWNPFAPLHF. In DNA form, the CDR3 reads TGTGCCTGGAATCCATTCGCACCCCTCCACTTT. Together with reference TRBV30 and TRBJ1-6, the CDR3 gives the full variable domain: SQTIHQWPATLVQPVGSPLSLECTVEGTSNPNLYWYRQAAGRGLQLLFYSVGIGQISSEVPQNLSASRPQDRQFILSSKKLLLSDSGFYLCAWNPFAPLHFGNGTRLTVT.

This clone came up once. The genes are TRBV11-2 and TRBJ1-2; possible D gene TRBD1, 5 bases. Per the germline V gene, CDR1 is SGHAT and CDR2 is FQNNGV. This CDR3 has 14 amino acids. V was trimmed by 5 bases and J by 3 bases, leaving 13 bases between them. DNA for the CDR3: TGTGCCAGCAGCCCAGGGCCGCCGGACTATGGCTACACCTTC. As protein: CASSPGPPDYGYTF.

The chain joins TRBV13 to TRBJ1-1; D gene unclear. CDR1 PRHDT and CDR2 FYEKMQ come from the germline V gene (reference sequence). Trimming cost V 7 bases and J 1 base, with 19 bases left between them. The CDR3 extends over 16 amino acids. CDR3 in DNA: TGTGCCAGCACCCAGCTCATGGTCCGGGGGAACACTGAAGCTTTCTTT. This translates into CASTQLMVRGNTEAFF.

This clone was seen only once. V and J are TRBV7-9 and TRBJ2-7, with D unresolved. The CDR3 is made up of 12 amino acids. Trimming pared 6 bases from V and 3 bases from J, leaving 9 bases between. Looked up from germline, CDR1 is SEHNR and CDR2 is FQNEAQ (reference sequence). CDR3 loop: CASRKDGYEQYF. In nucleotides, the CDR3 is TGTGCCAGCAGGAAGGACGGCTACGAGCAGTACTTC.

The rearrangement links TRBV27 to TRBJ1-2, with TRBD1 matching 8 bases. V lost 5 bases, J lost 1 base, and 6 bases stayed unmatched. There are 15 residues in the CDR3. Germline V gene data show CDR1 as MNHEY and CDR2 as SMNVEV (reference sequence). The CDR3 nucleotides read TGTGCCAGCAGTCTGACAGGGGCGGATAACTATGGCTACACCTTC. Its protein is CASSLTGADNYGYTF.

The V gene is TRBV19, the J gene TRBJ2-5, with D maybe TRBD2 (5 bases). Germline assignment: CDR1 LNHDA and CDR2 SQIVND (reference sequence). The V end was cut by 1 base, the J end by 0 bases, with 9 bases between. This CDR3 is 15 amino acids long. CDR3 in amino acids: CASSIVGADQETQYF. The DNA for the CDR3 is TGTGCCAGTAGTATAGTGGGAGCGGACCAAGAGACCCAGTACTTC.

The chain has TRBV4-1 and TRBJ1-1, with no clear D. V was trimmed by 3 bases and J by 1 base, leaving 9 bases between them. This CDR3 is 14 amino acids long. In germline, CDR1 is MGHRA, CDR2 YSYEKL. In DNA form, the CDR3 reads TGCGCCAGCAGCCAGACAAGCCCGAACACTGAAGCTTTCTTT. The encoded protein is CASSQTSPNTEAFF.

The chain combines TRBV27 with TRBJ1-2; TRBD1 is a possible D gene (5 bases). CDR3 length equals 13 residues. CDR1 and CDR2 (germline): MNHEY, SMNVEV (reference sequence). Trimming left V 2 bases short and J 7 bases short, with 11 bases between. This CDR3 is CASSLIWGGGYTF. The CDR3 nucleotides read TGTGCCAGCAGTTTAATTTGGGGGGGTGGCTACACCTTC.